The entry below describes one T cell receptor beta chain. Antigen specificity is unknown. The sample belongs to a study of shared clonotypes between healthy human individuals. Regarding the study as a whole: Sorted-subset sequencing, rarefaction showed, was incomplete despite large depth.

It was into CD45RA+ naive and CD45RA-negative memory subsets that the CD4+ cells were split. CDR1 and CDR2 from the germline V gene are SGHNT and YENEEA. The length of the CDR3 is 15 residues. The junction had 5 bases not matched to a gene; V was cut back by 6 bases and J by 3 bases. Profiled with immunoSEQ multiplex PCR; TCRdb holds only in-frame clones, not every one. The sample lists some 2.3 million clones; 85% to 95% were seen once. The specimen sequenced was naive CD4+ T cells from PBMCs. Subset described: CD45RA+ positively selected. This rearrangement joins TRBV11-3 to TRBJ2-2; 9 bases fit TRBD1. The receptor's source is a man between 18 and 29 years old in good health. Some clones in this sample may be carry-over from other donors' samples. Written as DNA, the CDR3 is TGTGCCAGCAGTATGGGACAGGGAGACACCGGGGAGCTGTTTTTT. Encoded protein: CASSMGQGDTGELFF.